This entry features one TCR beta chain sequence. Germline V lookup: CDR1 DFQATT, CDR2 SNEGSKA (reference sequence). With 4 bases clipped from V and 5 bases from J, the junction kept 6 bases outside the gene matches. This CDR3 spans 15 amino acids. This record comes from a study of regulatory T cells in long-lasting Graves disease. Study-level background: Graves' patients, newly diagnosed, had taken antithyroid drugs under 3 months.

HTBI primers from iRepertoire and Arm-PCR of CDR3 regions yielded the TCR beta libraries. TCRdb reanalysed the multiplex PCR reads using MiXCR and keeps one entry per CDR3 protein. Counted here are roughly 400,000 distinct CDR3 sequences, 15% to 20% occurring once; the ten biggest clones make up 20% to 25%. The time point: newly diagnosed GD, antithyroid drugs for less than 3 months. Scientists built the TCR library using RNA that was extracted from PBMCs. The data were also submitted as part of a second study, on T cells in Graves' hyperthyroidism and ophthalmopathy.

The chain has TRBV20-1 and TRBJ2-1, with 12 bases identical to TRBD2. This material consisted of peripheral blood mononuclear cells (PBMCs), taken at new diagnosis, from a patient treated with antithyroid drugs. The sequence came from a woman younger than 35 with Graves disease. CDR3 region: CSAKRLAGDNNEQFF. The CDR3 nucleotides are TGCAGTGCTAAAAGACTAGCGGGGGACAACAATGAGCAGTTCTTC.